The 27 T cell receptor beta chains presented below share a single source sample, sequenced in a study of identical twins. TCRdb re-analysed the 5' RACE reads in MiXCR, keeping a single row per CDR3 protein. Of roughly 690,000 distinct CDR3 sequences in the sample, roughly 6.2% are singletons; the top ten hold about 1.8%. The sequencing sample was made of naive T cells sorted from blood. The source of these receptors is a man in his late teens or twenties in good health.

This clonotype came up a few times. The chain uses TRBV5-1 and TRBJ2-1, with 8 bases that match TRBD2. V lost 3 bases, J lost 6 bases, and 8 bases stayed unmatched. In germline, CDR1 is SGHRS, CDR2 YFSETQ. The CDR3 consists of 15 residues. CDR3 amino acids: CASSSHTGTSNEQFF. The CDR3, as DNA: TGCGCCAGCAGCTCTCATACCGGGACTAGCAATGAGCAGTTCTTC.

This clonotype was counted ten times or more. This chain joins TRBV29-1 and TRBJ1-1; D possibly corresponds to TRBD1 (5 bases). The length of the CDR3 is 11 residues. Germline CDR1 reads SQVTM; CDR2 reads ANQGSEA. Trimming took 3 bases from V and 3 from J, leaving 5 bases between them. Here the CDR3 DNA reads TGCAGCGTTGAGGGGGACACTGAAGCTTTCTTT. This translates into CSVEGDTEAFF.

This clonotype was counted a few times. J is TRBJ2-4 and V is TRBV7-8, with 9 bases identical to TRBD2. The germline V gene encodes CDR1 SGHVS and CDR2 FQNEAQ. This CDR3 comprises 18 residues. J was trimmed by 3 bases and V by 1 base; bases with no gene match: 10. The CDR3 DNA reads TGTGCCAGCAGCTTAGGAGGAACGACTAGCGGAAACAAAAACATTCAGTACTTC. Its translation is CASSLGGTTSGNKNIQYF.

Of note for this clonotype: It may be a read error: a sequence one base away is much more abundant. Lacking the conserved final phenylalanine or tryptophan, this CDR3 likely reflects a read error. The limits of the CDR3 on the DNA are not certain, so only TCRdb's listed CDR3 is given. This CDR3 reads CSVGLPGQGSSHL. V is TRBV29-1 and J is TRBJ1-1; the table's D call of TRBD1 was not tested on the DNA. The germline CDR1 and CDR2 sequences are SQVTM and ANQGSEA. Inclusive of both ends, the CDR3 amounts to 13 amino acids.

This clonotype was picked up a small number of times. The J gene is TRBJ1-1, the V gene TRBV20-1, with D perhaps TRBD1 (5 bases). Germline-derived CDR1 and CDR2 are DFQATT and SNEGSKA (reference sequence). The CDR3 loop spans 13 amino acids. V lost 3 bases, J lost 0 bases, and 8 bases lay in between. Here the CDR3 reads CSASGGVNTEAFF. CDR3 nucleotide sequence: TGCAGTGCTAGTGGAGGGGTGAACACTGAAGCTTTCTTT.

In its sample, this clonotype was seen many times. This chain connects TRBV29-1 to TRBJ2-5; D call uncertain. V lost 1 base and J lost 1, with 10 bases in between. This CDR3 is built from 14 residues. The germline V gene encodes CDR1 SQVTM and CDR2 ANQGSEA. Written as DNA, the CDR3 is TGCAGCGTTGAAGTGCTCTTTTCCCAAGAGACCCAGTACTTC. Translation gives CSVEVLFSQETQYF.

This clonotype was seen repeatedly, ten times or more. The V gene is TRBV12-3 or TRBV12-4, the J gene TRBJ2-7; tentative D call: TRBD2 (5 bases). V was shortened by 3 bases and J by 7 bases, with 16 bases between the two germline ends. CDR3 size: 14 residues. CDR3 coding DNA: TGTGCCAGCAGTTTTCGAGCAGCGGAAGCTGAGCAGTACGTC. Protein product: CASSFRAAEAEQYV.

This clonotype was picked up a small number of times. The genes are TRBV7-3 and TRBJ2-3, with TRBD2 identical over 8 bases. V lost 1 base, J lost 4 bases, and 16 bases stayed unmatched. The germline V gene has CDR1 SGHTA and CDR2 FQGTGA. The CDR3 sequence is 19 residues long. The CDR3 loop is CASSLSTASGYPGADTQYF. CDR3 nucleotide sequence: TGTGCCAGCAGCTTAAGTACGGCTAGCGGGTATCCTGGCGCAGATACGCAGTATTTT. The entire variable domain, with the rest obtained from reference TRBV7-3 and TRBJ2-3, is as follows: GAGVSQTPSNKVTEKGKYVELRCDPISGHTALYWYRQSLGQGPEFLIYFQGTGAADDSGLPNDRFFAVRPEGSVSTLKIQRTERGDSAVYLCASSLSTASGYPGADTQYFGPGTRLTVL.

V gene TRBV5-1 combines with J gene TRBJ2-6, with 8 bases aligning to TRBD1. The germline V gene encodes CDR1 SGHRS and CDR2 YFSETQ. The CDR3 spans 18 residues. Trimming removed 3 bases from V and 4 bases from J; junction bases left unmatched: 12. The CDR3 region has the DNA TGCGCCAGCAGCTCCCAAGGGGCCAGGGGGCTCGGGGCCAACGTCCTGACTTTC. This gives the protein CASSSQGARGLGANVLTF.

V and J are TRBV6-5 and TRBJ1-2; D is uncertain. This CDR3 is 12 amino acids long. Trimming shortened V by 6 bases and J by 8 bases, and 13 bases separated the two germline ends. Germline assignment: CDR1 MNHEY and CDR2 SVGAGI. In DNA form, the CDR3 reads TGTGCCAGCAGGGAGAGATTGTCGGGCTACACCTTC. Translation: CASRERLSGYTF.

This clonotype was observed many times. The rearrangement links TRBV5-6 to TRBJ1-6, with TRBD1 matching over 7 bases. V gave up 5 bases and J gave up 7 bases; unmatched junction bases: 12. This CDR3 is 16 amino acids long. The germline CDR1 and CDR2 sequences are SGHDT and YYEEEE. This CDR3 reads CASSFRSGQANSPLHF. The CDR3 DNA sequence: TGTGCCAGCAGTTTTCGTTCAGGACAGGCAAATTCACCCCTCCACTTT. The variable domain in full, completed from reference TRBV5-6 and TRBJ1-6, reads DAGVTQSPTHLIKTRGQQVTLRCSPKSGHDTVSWYQQALGQGPQFIFQYYEEEERQRGNFPDRFSGHQFPNYSSELNVNALLLGDSALYLCASSFRSGQANSPLHFGNGTRLTVT.

The sample holds many counts of this clonotype. Its ends do not fully match the called genes, so a read error is possible. The genes are TRBV20-1 and TRBJ1-2; no firm D call. The CDR3 has 10 residues. Germline lookup yields CDR1 DFQATT and CDR2 SNEGSKA (reference sequence). The CDR3 here is CSARDLHSWF. The CDR3 DNA reads TGCAGTGCTAGAGATCTGCACAGTTGGTTC.

This clonotype was detected a few times. V and J are TRBV20-1 and TRBJ2-2, with D hard to call. Germline V gene data show CDR1 as DFQATT and CDR2 as SNEGSKA (reference sequence). The CDR3 is made up of 15 amino acids. The V and J ends lost 0 bases and 2 bases respectively, with 10 bases between them. The CDR3 DNA sequence: TGCAGTGCTAGAGAGGGCATATCCAACACCGGGGAGCTGTTTTTT. It encodes CSAREGISNTGELFF.

This clonotype came up many times. The V gene is TRBV29-1, the J gene TRBJ2-7; a possible D gene is TRBD1 (6 bases). The CDR3 runs 11 residues. Trimming took off 7 bases at V and 4 bases at J, with 11 bases between the two ends. Germline CDR1 reads SQVTM; CDR2 reads ANQGSEA. The CDR3 spells CSASRGYEQYV. In DNA, the CDR3 is TGCAGCGCTAGTAGGGGGTACGAGCAGTACGTC.

Ten or more counts support this clonotype. The V gene is TRBV27, the J gene TRBJ1-6; D gene uncertain. This CDR3 is built from 13 residues. Germline lookup yields CDR1 MNHEY and CDR2 SMNVEV (reference sequence). V lost 1 base and J 9 bases, leaving 7 bases between the germline ends. CDR3 in DNA: TGTGCCAGCAGTTTATTCGCGGCTTCACCCCTCCACTTT. The encoded protein is CASSLFAASPLHF.

The J gene is TRBJ1-6, the V gene TRBV18; 7 nucleotides agree with TRBD1. Germline CDR1 KGHSH, CDR2 LQKENI. The CDR3 loop spans 14 amino acids. V was clipped by 3 bases and J by 8 bases; unmatched bases: 4. In DNA, the CDR3 is TGTGCCAGCTCACCGACCCAGGGGGATTCACCCCTCCACTTT. This translates into CASSPTQGDSPLHF.

The chain is built from TRBV3-1 and TRBJ2-1, with D possibly TRBD2 on 5 matching bases. Germline CDR1 reads LGHDT; CDR2 reads YNNKEL (reference sequence). The CDR3 length is 14 residues. The V end was cut by 2 bases, the J end by 3 bases, with 8 bases between. The CDR3 DNA sequence: TGTGCCAGCAGCCAACTAGCCTTCTACAATGAGCAGTTCTTC. As protein: CASSQLAFYNEQFF.

In this sample, this clonotype turned up many times. This rearrangement joins TRBV7-8 to TRBJ1-1; no firm D call. Trimming stripped 1 base from V and 12 bases from J, with 12 bases between. This CDR3 contains 12 residues. Germline loops: CDR1 SGHVS, CDR2 FQNEAQ. This chain's CDR3 is CASSLERLEPFF. CDR3 bases: TGTGCCAGCAGCTTAGAGCGGTTAGAACCTTTCTTT.

There are many counts of this clonotype. The chain combines TRBV11-2 with TRBJ2-1, with 11 bases fitting TRBD2. V dropped 5 bases and J dropped 7; count of bases not matched to a gene: 7. The CDR3 runs 15 residues. CDR1 is SGHAT, CDR2 FQNNGV, per germline. CDR3 sequence reads: CASSVTSGMVNEQFF. The DNA for the CDR3 is TGTGCCAGCAGCGTGACTAGCGGGATGGTGAATGAGCAGTTCTTC.

The chain combines TRBV7-2 with TRBJ2-3; 11 bases are shared with TRBD2. The CDR3 has 17 amino acids. The germline gives CDR1 SGHTA, CDR2 FQGNSA. The J segment lost 1 base and the V segment lost 2 bases, leaving 5 bases of the junction unmatched. CDR3 nucleotide sequence: TGTGCCAGCAGCTTAAGGCTAGCGGGAGGACGCACAGATACGCAGTATTTT. Translated: CASSLRLAGGRTDTQYF.

The DNA of the CDR3 is TGCGCCAGCAGTCGGGGGAAGCGGGAGGACAATGAGCAGTTCTTC. This translates into CASSRGKREDNEQFF. J is TRBJ2-1 and V is TRBV5-1, with 9 bases that match TRBD2. V lost 5 bases, J lost 5 bases, and 8 bases stayed unmatched. CDR1 is SGHRS, CDR2 YFSETQ, per germline. The CDR3 extends over 15 amino acids.

This clonotype was seen more than once but under ten times. J is TRBJ2-7 and V is TRBV5-1; 9 nucleotides align to TRBD1. The germline gives CDR1 SGHRS, CDR2 YFSETQ. V shed 1 base, J shed 5 bases, and the junction held 4 bases outside the gene matches. There are 14 residues in the CDR3. CDR3 nucleotides: TGCGCCAGCAGCTTGCCCGGGACAGGGAACGAGCAGTACTTC. Translating gives CASSLPGTGNEQYF.

This clonotype was counted at least ten times. The chain carries TRBV5-1 and TRBJ2-1, with D possibly being TRBD2 (6 bases). Germline V gene data show CDR1 as SGHRS and CDR2 as YFSETQ. V lost 4 bases and J lost 4, with 18 bases in between. This CDR3 is 16 amino acids long. In DNA form, the CDR3 reads TGCGCCAGCAGCCCGCAGACTAGAGCATTATACAATGAGCAGTTCTTC. Residues: CASSPQTRALYNEQFF.

V usage is TRBV11-2 and J usage is TRBJ2-2; 7 bases align to TRBD2. Germline loops: CDR1 SGHAT, CDR2 FQNNGV. The CDR3 has 17 residues. The V gene end was trimmed by 7 bases and the J gene end by 4 bases; junction bases not matched to a gene: 15. CDR3 sequence (DNA): TGTGCCAGCAACAACCGTGGGGCTAGCGGAAGCACCGGGGAGCTGTTTTTT. Amino acids: CASNNRGASGSTGELFF.

V is TRBV5-1 and J is TRBJ2-3; 8 nucleotides match TRBD2. Germline CDR1 and CDR2: SGHRS and YFSETQ. Trimming cost V 7 bases and J 7 bases; bases outside gene matches: 14. This CDR3 region has 15 residues. CDR3 DNA: TGCGCCAGCGGAATACTAGCGGCCCCACAGAATACGCAGTATTTT. Protein product: CASGILAAPQNTQYF.

The chain joins TRBV14 to TRBJ2-2, with TRBD2 matching 7 bases. Germline V CDR1 and CDR2: SGHDN, FVKESK. V lost 4 bases to trimming and J lost 7 bases; unmatched junction nucleotides: 12. This CDR3 comprises 16 residues. CDR3: CASSLTSLLASGELFF. Here the CDR3 DNA reads TGTGCCAGCAGCCTCACCTCGTTACTAGCGAGCGGGGAGCTGTTTTTT.

The chain joins TRBV25-1 to TRBJ1-5; D unclear. This CDR3 has 12 residues. Per germline, CDR1 MGHDK and CDR2 SYGVNS. V shed 4 bases and J shed 4 bases, with 5 bases lying between them. Written as DNA, the CDR3 is TGTGCCAGCAGTGGTCGGAATCAGCCCCAGCATTTT. As protein: CASSGRNQPQHF.